The clone carrying this T cell receptor (beta chain) was counted once. Antigen: not known. TCRdb keeps only in-frame clones here, not all; method: immunoSEQ multiplex PCR. The top ten hold roughly 0.17% of the sample, which has some 140,000 clones, 85% to 95% seen once. These data originate in a study of graft-versus-host responses after intestinal transplantation. About the research overall: Recipients were given multivisceral, liver-intestinal, or isolated intestinal transplants.

V shed 6 bases and J 0 bases; nucleotides not matched to a gene: 8. The germline gives CDR1 SNHLY, CDR2 FYNNEI. The CDR3 runs to 16 residues. The sequence derives from a human donor who received an intestinal transplant. The chain uses TRBV2 and TRBJ1-1; 9 bases are shared with TRBD1. The input for sequencing was unstimulated CD4+ T cells sorted from spleen or lymph node cells, taken before intestinal transplant. CDR3 in DNA: TGTGCCAGCAGGGGACAGGGCCAACTGCTGAACACTGAAGCTTTCTTT. Amino acid sequence: CASRGQGQLLNTEAFF.